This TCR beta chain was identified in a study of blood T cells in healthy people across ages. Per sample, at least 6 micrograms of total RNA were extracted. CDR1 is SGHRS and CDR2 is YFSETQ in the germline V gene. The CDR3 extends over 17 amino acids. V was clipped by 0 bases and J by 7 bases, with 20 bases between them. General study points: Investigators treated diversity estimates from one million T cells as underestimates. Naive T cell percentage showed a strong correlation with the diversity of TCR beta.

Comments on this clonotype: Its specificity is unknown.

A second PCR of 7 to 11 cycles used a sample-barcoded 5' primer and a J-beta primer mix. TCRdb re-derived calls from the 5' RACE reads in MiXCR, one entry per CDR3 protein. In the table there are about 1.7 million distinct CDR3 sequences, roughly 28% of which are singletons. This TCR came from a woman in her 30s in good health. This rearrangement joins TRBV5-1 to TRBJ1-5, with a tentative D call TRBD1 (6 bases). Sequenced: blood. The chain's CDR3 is CASSLAPRDTGVQPQHF. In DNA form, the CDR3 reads TGCGCCAGCAGCTTGGCCCCCCGGGACACAGGCGTGCAGCCCCAGCATTTT.